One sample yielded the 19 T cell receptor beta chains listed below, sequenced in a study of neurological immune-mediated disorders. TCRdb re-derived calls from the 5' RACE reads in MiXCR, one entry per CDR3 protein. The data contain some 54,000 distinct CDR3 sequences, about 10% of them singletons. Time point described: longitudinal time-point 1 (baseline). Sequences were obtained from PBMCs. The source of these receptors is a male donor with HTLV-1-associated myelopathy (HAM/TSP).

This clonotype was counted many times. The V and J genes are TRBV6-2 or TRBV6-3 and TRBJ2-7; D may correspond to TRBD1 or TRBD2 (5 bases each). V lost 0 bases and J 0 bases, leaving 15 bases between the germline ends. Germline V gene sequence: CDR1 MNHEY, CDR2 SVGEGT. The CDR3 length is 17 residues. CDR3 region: CASSYSTGRGYSYEQYF. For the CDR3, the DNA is TGTGCCAGCAGTTACTCGACGGGGCGAGGGTACTCCTACGAGCAGTACTTC.

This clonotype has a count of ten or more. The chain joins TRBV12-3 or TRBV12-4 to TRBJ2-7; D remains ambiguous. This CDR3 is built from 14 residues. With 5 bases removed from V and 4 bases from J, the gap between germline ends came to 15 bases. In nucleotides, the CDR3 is TGTGCCAGCAGTCAGAGTCCCGGGTCTTACGAGCAGTACTTC. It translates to CASSQSPGSYEQYF.

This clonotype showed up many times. CDR3 sequence (DNA): TGCGCCAGCAGCTTGGGATTGGGGATGAACACCGGGGAGCTGTTTTTT. Translated, it gives CASSLGLGMNTGELFF. The chain links TRBV5-1 to TRBJ2-2; no definite D call. Germline CDR1 reads SGHRS; CDR2 reads YFSETQ. CDR3 length: 16 residues. Trimming shortened V by 0 bases and J by 1 base, and 10 bases separated the two germline ends.

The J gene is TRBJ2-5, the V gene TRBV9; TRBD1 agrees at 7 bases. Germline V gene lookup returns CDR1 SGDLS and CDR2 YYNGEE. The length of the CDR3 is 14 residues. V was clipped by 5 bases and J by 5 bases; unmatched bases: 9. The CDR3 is CASSVCTGAETQYF. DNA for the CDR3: TGTGCCAGCAGTGTATGCACAGGGGCGGAGACCCAGTACTTC.

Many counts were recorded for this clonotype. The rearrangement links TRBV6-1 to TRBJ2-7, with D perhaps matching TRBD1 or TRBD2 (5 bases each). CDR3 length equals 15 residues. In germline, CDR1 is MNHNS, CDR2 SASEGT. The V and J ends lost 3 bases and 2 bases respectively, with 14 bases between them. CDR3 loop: CASSDTGTGPYEQYF. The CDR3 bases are TGTGCCAGCAGTGATACCGGGACGGGACCCTACGAGCAGTACTTC.

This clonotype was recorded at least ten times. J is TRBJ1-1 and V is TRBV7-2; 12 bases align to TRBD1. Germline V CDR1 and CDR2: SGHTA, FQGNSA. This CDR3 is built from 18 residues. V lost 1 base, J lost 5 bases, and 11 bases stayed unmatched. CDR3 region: CASSLVAPGQGAGTEAFF. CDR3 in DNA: TGTGCCAGCAGCTTAGTAGCCCCGGGACAGGGGGCAGGGACTGAAGCTTTCTTT.

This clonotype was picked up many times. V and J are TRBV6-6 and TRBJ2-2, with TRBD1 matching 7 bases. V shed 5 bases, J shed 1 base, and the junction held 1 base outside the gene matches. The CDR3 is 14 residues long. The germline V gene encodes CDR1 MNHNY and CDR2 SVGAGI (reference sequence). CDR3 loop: CASSGDRNTGELFF. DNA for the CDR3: TGTGCCAGCAGTGGGGACAGGAACACCGGGGAGCTGTTTTTT.

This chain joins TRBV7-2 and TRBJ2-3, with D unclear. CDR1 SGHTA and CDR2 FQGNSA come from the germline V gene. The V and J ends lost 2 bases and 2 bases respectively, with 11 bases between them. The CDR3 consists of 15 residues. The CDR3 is CASSLSGPPTDTQYF. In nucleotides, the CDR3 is TGTGCCAGCAGCTTATCCGGACCCCCCACAGATACGCAGTATTTT.

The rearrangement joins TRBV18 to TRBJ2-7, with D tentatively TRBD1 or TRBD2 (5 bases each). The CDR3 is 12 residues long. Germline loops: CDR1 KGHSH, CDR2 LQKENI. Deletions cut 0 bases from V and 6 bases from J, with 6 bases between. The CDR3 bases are TGTGCCAGCTCACCACCGGGGGTCGAGCAGTACTTC. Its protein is CASSPPGVEQYF.

CDR3 residues: CASSLAQGSYGYTF. CDR3 DNA: TGCGCCAGCAGCTTGGCCCAGGGAAGCTATGGCTACACCTTC. The genes are TRBV5-1 and TRBJ1-2; D might be TRBD1 (5 bases). Germline CDR1 reads SGHRS; CDR2 reads YFSETQ. The CDR3 is made up of 14 amino acids. V was pared by 0 bases and J by 4 bases, with 10 bases between.

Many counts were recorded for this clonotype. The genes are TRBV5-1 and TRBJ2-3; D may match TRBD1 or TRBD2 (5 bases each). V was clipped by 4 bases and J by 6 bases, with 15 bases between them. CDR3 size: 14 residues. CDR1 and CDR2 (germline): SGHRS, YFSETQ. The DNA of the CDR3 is TGCGCCAGCAGCCTTACCGGGGCAGGGGATACGCAGTATTTT. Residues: CASSLTGAGDTQYF.

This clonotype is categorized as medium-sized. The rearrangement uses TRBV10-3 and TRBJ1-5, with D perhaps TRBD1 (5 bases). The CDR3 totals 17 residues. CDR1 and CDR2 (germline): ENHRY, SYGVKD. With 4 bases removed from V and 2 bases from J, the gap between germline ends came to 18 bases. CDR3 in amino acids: CAISGRPGLGGNQPQHF. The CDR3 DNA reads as TGTGCCATCAGTGGCCGCCCGGGACTGGGCGGCAATCAGCCCCAGCATTTT.

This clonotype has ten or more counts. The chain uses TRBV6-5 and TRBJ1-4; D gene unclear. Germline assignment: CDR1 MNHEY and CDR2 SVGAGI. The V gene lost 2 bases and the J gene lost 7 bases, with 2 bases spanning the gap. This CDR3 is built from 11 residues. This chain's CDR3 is CASSYREKLFF. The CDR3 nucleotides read TGTGCCAGCAGTTACCGTGAAAAACTGTTTTTT.

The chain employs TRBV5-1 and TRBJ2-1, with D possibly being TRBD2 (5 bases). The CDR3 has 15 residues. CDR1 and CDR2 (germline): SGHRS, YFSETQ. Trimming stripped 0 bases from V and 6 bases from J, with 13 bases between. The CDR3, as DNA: TGCGCCAGCAGCTTGGTATCAGCGGTCCTCAATGAGCAGTTCTTC. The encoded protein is CASSLVSAVLNEQFF.

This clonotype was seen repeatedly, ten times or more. The CDR3 here is CSASYDTQYF. The CDR3 coding sequence is TGCAGTGCTAGTTACGATACGCAGTATTTT. The chain couples TRBV20-1 to TRBJ2-3; D ambiguous. The CDR3 sequence is 10 residues long. Per the germline V gene, CDR1 is DFQATT and CDR2 is SNEGSKA (reference sequence). Trimming removed 3 bases from V and 6 bases from J, with 4 bases in between.

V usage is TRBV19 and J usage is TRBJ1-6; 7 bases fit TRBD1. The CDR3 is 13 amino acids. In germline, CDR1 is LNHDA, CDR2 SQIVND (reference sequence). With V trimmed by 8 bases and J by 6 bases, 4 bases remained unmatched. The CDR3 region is CASGTEANSPLHF. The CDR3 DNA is TGTGCCAGTGGGACAGAAGCTAATTCACCCCTCCACTTT.

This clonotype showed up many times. CDR3: CASRLGQGAIQPQHF. The CDR3 DNA follows: TGCGCCAGCAGGCTCGGACAGGGGGCAATTCAGCCCCAGCATTTT. The chain links TRBV5-1 to TRBJ1-5; 11 bases are shared with TRBD1. The CDR3 length is 15 residues. V dropped 5 bases and J dropped 6; count of bases not matched to a gene: 7. CDR1 SGHRS and CDR2 YFSETQ come from the germline V gene. Combining the CDR3 with reference TRBV5-1 and TRBJ1-5 gives the whole variable domain KAGVTQTPRYLIKTRGQQVTLSCSPISGHRSVSWYQQTPGQGLQFLFEYFSETQRNKGNFPGRFSGRQFSNSRSEMNVSTLELGDSALYLCASRLGQGAIQPQHFGDGTRLSIL.

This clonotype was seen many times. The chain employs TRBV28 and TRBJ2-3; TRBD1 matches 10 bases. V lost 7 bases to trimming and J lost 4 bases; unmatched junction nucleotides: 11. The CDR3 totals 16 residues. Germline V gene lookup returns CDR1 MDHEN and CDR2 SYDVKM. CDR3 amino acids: CASTPPGTGVADTQYF. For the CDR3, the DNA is TGTGCCAGCACCCCTCCCGGGACAGGGGTCGCAGATACGCAGTATTTT.

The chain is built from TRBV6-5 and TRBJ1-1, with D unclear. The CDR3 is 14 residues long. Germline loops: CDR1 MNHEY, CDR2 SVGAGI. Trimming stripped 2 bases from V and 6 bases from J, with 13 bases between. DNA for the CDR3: TGTGCCAGCAGTTACGGAGGGTTCGCGCCTGAAGCTTTCTTT. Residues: CASSYGGFAPEAFF.